This T cell receptor beta chain is drawn from a study of T-cell memory formation after mild COVID-19 (dated by TCRdb to the early 2020s). Regarding the complete study: Most TCR sequence clusters were specific to one of the two donors. Two young, previously healthy adult volunteers made up the cohort, one male and one female. Longitudinal TCRalpha and TCRbeta repertoire sequencing tracked T-cell clones expanding and contracting after mild COVID-19 in a couple of donors.

Results the study describes overall, beyond this receptor: The detection of some responding clones in pre-infection memory suggests that pre-existing cross-reactive memory T cells joined the SARS-CoV-2 response. Only two mild cases were covered in the study, and larger cohorts including severe cases with pre-infection samples were considered necessary. SARS-CoV-2 specificity of the second-wave clones peaking on day 37 was not confirmed. Balanced CD4/CD8 phenotypes were observed for clones contracting from day 15 to 85, whereas a bias towards CD4+ was observed for a second wave of clones expanding from day 15 to 37. Contracting CD4+ clones appeared mostly in the CM and EM memory subsets, whereas CD8+ clones were enriched in EMRA.

Data came from an Illumina NovaSeq 6000. TCRalpha and TCRbeta cDNA libraries were built by 5'RACE with constant-segment primers, adding sample barcodes and unique molecular identifiers. RNA was extracted from every sample with Trizol reagent. The libraries were amplified in two PCR steps, and the second step added a second sample barcode and Illumina TruSeq adapters. Sequencing of libraries was performed on an Illumina NovaSeq with 2 x 150 bp paired-end reads. The published analysis was carried out like this. With migec v1.2.7, reads were demultiplexed and then collapsed into UMI-guided consensus sequences. Using mixcr v2.1.11, the UMI consensuses were aligned to TRA and TRB V and J templates and assembled into clonotypes. A clonotype was counted as expanded or contracted only when both edgeR and NoisET called the clonotype significant, with the noise models trained on biological replicates. For edgeR calls, the cutoffs were a false discovery rate-adjusted p below 0.01 and a log2 fold-change threshold of 1. As an exploratory analysis of dynamics, max-normalized trajectories of the 1000 most abundant clonotypes were examined with PCA combined with hierarchical clustering. The CD4 or CD8 phenotype of responding clones was assigned using the separately sequenced CD4+ and CD8+ repertoires. TCRdb redid the processing of the public reads, applying fastp at Q25 and MiXCR, and retained in-frame beta chains. Rows with a matching CDR3 protein are joined into one entry that keeps the most common DNA and genes. The V and J calls reflect TCRdb's pipeline rather than the authors' work. The sample table contains approximately 410,000 distinct CDR3 sequences; only one count was recorded for more than 20% of them. The biggest ten clones account for less than 15% of the sample.

Ficoll-Paque density gradient centrifugation was used to isolate PBMCs. This clonotype was seen a few times. Its specific antigen is unknown. The sample holds no much larger clone one base away, and base qualities are not on file. Source material: PBMCs or a T cell subset sorted from them (not recorded which). This sequence was found in an adult woman who had mild COVID-19 (a few samples of this study predate the infection). The sample titles of this study are shuffled in the database, so cell type and time point are left out; the donor was told from shared clones.

The sequenced DNA: TGTGCCACCAGTGACCCGACTAGCGGGGGCTCCTACAATGAGCAGTTCTTC. Translation gives CATSDPTSGGSYNEQFF. The chain joins TRBV24-1 to TRBJ2-1; a stretch of 12 junction bases matches TRBD2. The germline V gene encodes CDR1 KGHDR and CDR2 SFDVKD. The CDR3 spans 17 residues, from the cysteine through the phenylalanine. Only the CDR3 DNA stays, 51 bases, in frame from base 1. Trimming takes 4 bases off V and 0 bases off J; junction bases not matched to a gene: 3.